Shown below are 27 T cell receptor beta chains from a single sample sequenced in a study of blood T cells in healthy people across ages. Combining a sample-barcoded 5' primer with a J-beta primer mix, a second PCR ran for roughly 6 to 12 cycles. TCRdb called the 5' RACE reads again in MiXCR, with one record for every CDR3 protein. The sample contains 780,000 or so distinct CDR3 sequences, roughly 56% of which appear only once. Sequences were obtained from blood. The receptors shown here come from a man in his forties in good health.

This clonotype was recorded only once. The V call is TRBV7-6, the J call TRBJ2-7; no clear D. CDR3 length equals 14 residues. V was clipped by 9 bases and J by 2 bases, with 17 bases between them. Germline V gene data show CDR1 as SGHVS and CDR2 as FNYEAQ. The CDR3 sequence is CASTYRVGTYEQYF. CDR3 DNA: TGTGCCAGTACCTATCGGGTAGGGACCTACGAGCAGTACTTC.

The chain links TRBV20-1 to TRBJ1-2, with TRBD1 identical over 7 bases. The CDR3 runs to 14 residues. J was trimmed by 0 bases and V by 5 bases; bases with no gene match: 6. Germline CDR1 and CDR2: DFQATT and SNEGSKA (reference sequence). The chain's CDR3 is CSAPTGNSNYGYTF. CDR3 DNA sequence: TGCAGTGCTCCGACAGGGAACTCTAACTATGGCTACACCTTC.

The V and J genes are TRBV7-9 and TRBJ2-4, with 11 bases lining up with TRBD1. Trimming at V came to 5 bases and at J to 8 bases, leaving 8 bases not matched to a gene. CDR3 size: 15 residues. Germline CDR1 and CDR2: SEHNR and FQNEAQ (reference sequence). CDR3 DNA: TGTGCCAGCAGCCGAACCGGACAGGGGGCCTACATTCAGTACTTC. Protein product: CASSRTGQGAYIQYF.

V usage is TRBV29-1 and J usage is TRBJ1-1; 7 bases agree with TRBD1. Germline V gene sequence: CDR1 SQVTM, CDR2 ANQGSEA. V was pared by 5 bases and J by 0 bases, with 6 bases of the junction left unmatched. The CDR3 sequence is 14 residues long. The chain's CDR3 is CSVLPGQLNTEAFF. The CDR3 DNA reads as TGCAGCGTTCTTCCGGGACAGCTGAACACTGAAGCTTTCTTT.

V is TRBV7-2 and J is TRBJ2-3; D possibly corresponds to TRBD1 (6 bases). The CDR3 has 15 amino acids. Between the trimmed V and J ends, which lost 6 bases and 3 bases, there was a span of 16 bases. CDR1 SGHTA and CDR2 FQGNSA come from the germline V gene. CDR3 in amino acids: CASRVSGGATDTQYF. The CDR3 nucleotides read TGTGCCAGCAGGGTCAGTGGGGGCGCGACAGATACGCAGTATTTT.

In its sample, this clonotype was seen a few times. The rearrangement links TRBV5-1 to TRBJ2-2, with D perhaps matching TRBD1 (6 bases). The CDR3 loop spans 15 amino acids. With 0 bases removed from V and 6 bases from J, the gap between germline ends came to 12 bases. Germline assignment: CDR1 SGHRS and CDR2 YFSETQ. CDR3 DNA sequence: TGCGCCAGCAGCTTGGAGGGGGAGTTTGCCGGGGAGCTGTTTTTT. It is translated as CASSLEGEFAGELFF. The full variable domain, with the rest looked up from reference TRBV5-1 and TRBJ2-2, is KAGVTQTPRYLIKTRGQQVTLSCSPISGHRSVSWYQQTPGQGLQFLFEYFSETQRNKGNFPGRFSGRQFSNSRSEMNVSTLELGDSALYLCASSLEGEFAGELFFGEGSRLTVL.

The chain links TRBV21-1 to TRBJ2-5; the table names TRBD2, a call not compared with the DNA. TRBV21-1 is reported as a pseudogene. The CDR3 runs to 14 residues. CDR3: CASTPREAQETQYF. The CDR3 coding sequence is TGTGCCAGCACCCCACGGGAGGCCCAAGAGACCCAGTACTTC.

This rearrangement joins TRBV15 to TRBJ2-7; possible D gene TRBD2, 6 bases. This CDR3 has 16 amino acids. Germline values: CDR1 LNHNV, CDR2 YYDKDF (reference sequence). V shed 3 bases and J shed 3 bases, with 18 bases lying between them. CDR3 loop: CATSRTGLTKDYEQYF. CDR3 in DNA: TGTGCCACCAGCAGGACGGGACTCACGAAAGACTACGAGCAGTACTTC.

This chain uses TRBV28 with TRBJ2-2, with D possibly matching TRBD1 (6 bases). The CDR3 length is 15 residues. Between the trimmed V and J ends, which lost 2 bases and 1 base, there was a span of 8 bases. Germline lookup yields CDR1 MDHEN and CDR2 SYDVKM. CDR3 sequence (DNA): TGTGCCAGCAGTTTACCGGGACAGAACACCGGGGAGCTGTTTTTT. The encoded protein is CASSLPGQNTGELFF.

The V call is TRBV21-1, the J call TRBJ2-5; TRBD1, the table's D call, lacks a check against the DNA. TRBV21-1 is tagged as a pseudogene. CDR3 length equals 16 residues. The CDR3 loop reads CASSKEGGVGYNEQYF. The CDR3, as DNA: TGTGCCAGCAGCAAAGAAGGGGGAGTAGGTTACAATGAGCAGTACTTC.

The chain recombines TRBV20-1 with TRBJ2-7, with D possibly matching TRBD1 (7 bases). The better agreement between TRBJ2-5 and the DNA end casts doubt on the J call. Germline CDR1 DFQATT, CDR2 SNEGSKA (reference sequence). CDR3 length: 19 amino acids. The DNA for the CDR3 is TGCAGTGCTAGACCCCCTCGGGGGCAGGGGGATATGGCAACCGAGACCCAGTACTTC. Translated, it gives CSARPPRGQGDMATETQYF.

This clonotype was observed a single time. The chain recombines TRBV5-5 with TRBJ2-7; D may correspond to TRBD1 or TRBD2 (5 bases each). V lost 4 bases to trimming and J lost 3 bases, with 17 bases between them. CDR3 length: 15 amino acids. Germline V gene data show CDR1 as SGHKS and CDR2 as YYEKEE (reference sequence). The CDR3 spells CASSRPTGTNYEQYF. CDR3 in DNA: TGTGCCAGCAGCCGACCCACCGGGACGAACTACGAGCAGTACTTC. The full variable domain, in which reference TRBV5-5 and TRBJ2-7 provide the parts outside the CDR3, is DAGVTQSPTHLIKTRGQQVTLRCSPISGHKSVSWYQQVLGQGPQFIFQYYEKEERGRGNFPDRFSARQFPNYSSELNVNALLLGDSALYLCASSRPTGTNYEQYFGPGTRLTVT.

This chain connects TRBV7-9 to TRBJ2-1, with 7 nucleotides matching TRBD1. Trimming at V came to 5 bases and at J to 3 bases, leaving 10 bases not matched to a gene. The germline V gene encodes CDR1 SEHNR and CDR2 FQNEAQ (reference sequence). The CDR3 spans 16 residues. The CDR3 nucleotides are TGTGCCAGCAGCCTACGGGACAGCCCCAACTACAATGAGCAGTTCTTC. Its protein product is CASSLRDSPNYNEQFF.

The gene calls are TRBV4-2 and TRBJ2-6; D perhaps matches TRBD2 (5 bases). The V gene lost 5 bases and the J gene lost 0 bases, with 14 bases spanning the gap. The CDR3 length is 17 residues. The germline V gene encodes CDR1 LGHNA and CDR2 YNFKEQ. The CDR3 loop reads CASSKATEGSGANVLTF. In DNA, the CDR3 is TGTGCCAGCAGCAAGGCCACCGAGGGCTCTGGGGCCAACGTCCTGACTTTC.

This chain links TRBV10-3 with TRBJ2-2; 10 bases agree with TRBD2. CDR3 length equals 16 residues. V lost 3 bases and J lost 3; bases outside the gene matches: 4. Germline V gene sequence: CDR1 ENHRY, CDR2 SYGVKD. The CDR3 is CAISDPGLAYTGELFF. The CDR3 coding sequence is TGTGCCATCAGTGATCCGGGACTAGCGTACACCGGGGAGCTGTTTTTT.

This chain joins TRBV27 and TRBJ2-3; 8 nucleotides agree with TRBD2. The CDR3 has 15 amino acids. The trim removed 9 bases at V and 0 bases at J, leaving 8 bases unmatched. Germline V gene sequence: CDR1 MNHEY, CDR2 SMNVEV (reference sequence). CDR3 sequence (DNA): TGTGCCAGTCTTGGCGGGGGGATTAGCACAGATACGCAGTATTTT. Protein product: CASLGGGISTDTQYF.

This rearrangement joins TRBV24-1 to TRBJ2-1; 7 nucleotides agree with TRBD2. The J call is in doubt because the DNA end fits TRBJ2-7 better. The CDR3 runs to 16 residues. Germline loops: CDR1 KGHDR, CDR2 SFDVKD. CDR3 DNA: TGTGCCACCAGTGACCCTTCTAGCGGCTCCGACAATGAGCAGTACTTC. Amino acids: CATSDPSSGSDNEQYF.

This chain links TRBV28 with TRBJ2-1, with 7 bases that match TRBD1. This CDR3 spans 16 amino acids. The ends lost 7 bases at V and 4 bases at J; junction bases unmatched: 13. Germline V gene sequence: CDR1 MDHEN, CDR2 SYDVKM. The CDR3 DNA is TGTGCCAGCACAACCATCGGGACAGTCGTTTACAATGAGCAGTTCTTC. Its translation: CASTTIGTVVYNEQFF. The variable domain in full, with the rest retrieved from reference TRBV28 and TRBJ2-1, is DVKVTQSSRYLVKRTGEKVFLECVQDMDHENMFWYRQDPGLGLRLIYFSYDVKMKEKGDIPEGYSVSREKKERFSLILESASTNQTSMYLCASTTIGTVVYNEQFFGPGTRLTVL.

A few counts support this clonotype. The CDR3 loop is CASSTQGQAARQPQHF. The CDR3 nucleotides are TGTGCCAGCAGTACCCAGGGACAGGCGGCTAGGCAGCCCCAGCATTTT. The chain carries TRBV27 and TRBJ1-5, with 8 positions matching TRBD1. V lost 5 bases to trimming and J lost 7 bases; unmatched junction nucleotides: 13. The CDR3 covers 16 residues. Germline V CDR1 and CDR2: MNHEY, SMNVEV (reference sequence).

CDR3 sequence (DNA): TGTGCCAGCAGTGGTGACAGGGGGCGGAACTATGGCTACACCTTC. Its translation: CASSGDRGRNYGYTF. This chain joins TRBV6-1 and TRBJ1-2, with 10 bases fitting TRBD1. CDR1 MNHNS and CDR2 SASEGT come from the germline V gene. V trimming: 4 bases; J trimming: 2 bases; junction bases outside the gene matches: 4. The CDR3 totals 15 residues.

With regard to this clonotype: Given a much more abundant clone one base away, this may be a read error. This chain joins TRBV29-1 and TRBJ2-1; D tentatively reads TRBD1 or TRBD2 (5 bases each). The CDR3 sequence is 14 residues long. Germline values: CDR1 SQVTM, CDR2 ANQGSEA. CDR3 sequence (DNA): TGCAGCGTTGTTAGGCAGGGACCCTACAGTGAGCAGTTCTTC. Residues: CSVVRQGPYSEQFF.

This chain links TRBV27 with TRBJ2-3; tentative D call: TRBD1 (6 bases). This CDR3 region has 15 residues. V lost 3 bases and J 5 bases, leaving 15 bases between the germline ends. Germline V gene data show CDR1 as MNHEY and CDR2 as SMNVEV (reference sequence). The CDR3 DNA reads TGTGCCAGCAGTTTGCAAAAGGGACATCTAGATACGCAGTATTTT. This gives the protein CASSLQKGHLDTQYF.

The chain couples TRBV12-3 or TRBV12-4 to TRBJ2-1; no clear D gene. V was pared by 0 bases and J by 5 bases, with 8 bases between. The CDR3 sequence is 14 residues long. The CDR3 reads CASSLALGDNEQFF. CDR3 DNA sequence: TGTGCCAGCAGTTTAGCGCTAGGCGACAATGAGCAGTTCTTC.

V is TRBV7-3 and J is TRBJ2-5; D unresolved. The CDR3 sequence is 13 residues long. V lost 1 base and J 4 bases, leaving 7 bases between the germline ends. From germline, CDR1 is SGHTA and CDR2 FQGTGA. In DNA form, the CDR3 reads TGTGCCAGCAGCTTAATGGCAGGAGAGACCCAGTACTTC. Its translation: CASSLMAGETQYF. Drawing the rest from reference TRBV7-3 and TRBJ2-5, the complete variable domain is GAGVSQTPSNKVTEKGKYVELRCDPISGHTALYWYRQSLGQGPEFLIYFQGTGAADDSGLPNDRFFAVRPEGSVSTLKIQRTERGDSAVYLCASSLMAGETQYFGPGTRLLVL.

CDR3: CASSLRPFTNEKLFF. The CDR3 DNA is TGCGCCAGCAGCTTGAGGCCCTTCACTAATGAAAAACTGTTTTTT. The chain has TRBV5-1 and TRBJ1-4; D gene uncertain. This CDR3 comprises 15 residues. V shed 1 base and J shed 2 bases, with 9 bases lying between them. The germline V gene encodes CDR1 SGHRS and CDR2 YFSETQ.

This clonotype was detected many times. V and J are TRBV12-3 or TRBV12-4 and TRBJ1-5; tentatively, D is TRBD1 (5 bases). Trimming took 8 bases from V and 2 from J, leaving 10 bases between them. CDR3 length equals 13 residues. CDR3 DNA sequence: TGTGCCAGCTGGGTAGGGGGCAATCAGCCCCAGCATTTT. This translates into CASWVGGNQPQHF.

The rearrangement uses TRBV2 and TRBJ2-5, with D perhaps matching TRBD1 (6 bases). The germline V gene has CDR1 SNHLY and CDR2 FYNNEI. The CDR3 extends over 15 amino acids. Trimming removed 4 bases from V and 11 bases from J, with 23 bases in between. CDR3 sequence: CASSAVGGSYNEQYF. The DNA of the CDR3 is TGTGCCAGCAGTGCGGTTGGGGGCTCCTACAATGAGCAGTACTTC.